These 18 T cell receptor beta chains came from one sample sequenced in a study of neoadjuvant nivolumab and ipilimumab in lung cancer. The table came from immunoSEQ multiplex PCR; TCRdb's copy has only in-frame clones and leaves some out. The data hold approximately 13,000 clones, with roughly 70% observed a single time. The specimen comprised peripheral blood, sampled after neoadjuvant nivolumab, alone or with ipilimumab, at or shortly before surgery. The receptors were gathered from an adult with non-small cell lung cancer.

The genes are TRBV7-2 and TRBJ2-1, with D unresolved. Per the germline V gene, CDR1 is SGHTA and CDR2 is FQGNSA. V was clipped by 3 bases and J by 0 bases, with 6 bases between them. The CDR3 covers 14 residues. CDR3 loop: CASSFRVSYNEQFF. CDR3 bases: TGTGCCAGCAGCTTTAGAGTCTCCTACAATGAGCAGTTCTTC.

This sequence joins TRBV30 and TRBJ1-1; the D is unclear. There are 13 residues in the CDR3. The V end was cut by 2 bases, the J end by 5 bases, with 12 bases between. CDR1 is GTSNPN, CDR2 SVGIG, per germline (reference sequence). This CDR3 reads CAWSKPRRTEAFF. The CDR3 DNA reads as TGTGCCTGGAGTAAACCGCGACGGACTGAAGCTTTCTTT. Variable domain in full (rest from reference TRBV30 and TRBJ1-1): SQTIHQWPATLVQPVGSPLSLECTVEGTSNPNLYWYRQAAGRGLQLLFYSVGIGQISSEVPQNLSASRPQDRQFILSSKKLLLSDSGFYLCAWSKPRRTEAFFGQGTRLTVV.

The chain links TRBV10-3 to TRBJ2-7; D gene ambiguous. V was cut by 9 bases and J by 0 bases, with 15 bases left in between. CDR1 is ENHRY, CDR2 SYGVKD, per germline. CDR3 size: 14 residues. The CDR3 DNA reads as TGTGCCATGTCGCCACGGGCAGACTCCTACGAGCAGTACTTC. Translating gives CAMSPRADSYEQYF.

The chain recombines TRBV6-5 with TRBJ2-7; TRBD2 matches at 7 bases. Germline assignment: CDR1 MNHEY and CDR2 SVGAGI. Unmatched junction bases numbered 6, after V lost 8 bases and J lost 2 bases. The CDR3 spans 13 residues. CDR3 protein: CASRREATYEQYF. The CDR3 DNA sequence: TGTGCCAGCCGACGGGAGGCTACCTACGAGCAGTACTTC.

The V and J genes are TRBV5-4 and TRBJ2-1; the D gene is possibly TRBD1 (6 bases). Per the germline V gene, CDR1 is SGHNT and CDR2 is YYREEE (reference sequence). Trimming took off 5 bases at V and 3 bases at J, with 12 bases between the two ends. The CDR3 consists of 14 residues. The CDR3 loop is CASSSDRIYNEQFF. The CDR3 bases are TGTGCCAGCAGTTCTGACAGGATCTACAATGAGCAGTTCTTC. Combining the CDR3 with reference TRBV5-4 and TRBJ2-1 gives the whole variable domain ETGVTQSPTHLIKTRGQQVTLRCSSQSGHNTVSWYQQALGQGPQFIFQYYREEENGRGNFPPRFSGLQFPNYSSELNVNALELDDSALYLCASSSDRIYNEQFFGPGTRLTVL.

CDR3 DNA sequence: TGTGCCAGCAGTTACTCGTCGGCAGACTATGGCTACACCTTC. Protein sequence: CASSYSSADYGYTF. V usage is TRBV6-5 and J usage is TRBJ1-2; no clear D. Germline CDR1 is MNHEY and CDR2 is SVGAGI. V was cut by 0 bases and J by 3 bases, with 8 bases left in between. The length of the CDR3 is 14 residues.

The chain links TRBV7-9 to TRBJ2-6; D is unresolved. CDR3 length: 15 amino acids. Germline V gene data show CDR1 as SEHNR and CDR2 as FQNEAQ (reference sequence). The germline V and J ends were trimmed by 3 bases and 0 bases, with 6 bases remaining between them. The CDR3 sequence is CASSLRSSGANVLTF. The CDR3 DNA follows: TGTGCCAGCAGCTTGCGGAGCTCTGGGGCCAACGTCCTGACTTTC.

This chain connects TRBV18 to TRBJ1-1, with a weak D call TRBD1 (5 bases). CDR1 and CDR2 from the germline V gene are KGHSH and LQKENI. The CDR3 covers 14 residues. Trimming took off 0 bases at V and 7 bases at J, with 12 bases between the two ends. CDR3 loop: CASSPPRGRIEAFF. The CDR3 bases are TGTGCCAGCTCACCACCGCGGGGACGGATTGAAGCTTTCTTT.

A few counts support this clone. CDR3 DNA sequence: TGTGCCTGGAGGAGGGGCAGAGTAGGCACAGATACGCAGTATTTT. Its translation: CAWRRGRVGTDTQYF. J is TRBJ2-3 and V is TRBV30; D is possibly TRBD1 or TRBD2 (5 bases each). Trimming took 3 bases from V and 1 from J, leaving 14 bases between them. The CDR3 is 15 residues long. Germline assignment: CDR1 GTSNPN and CDR2 SVGIG (reference sequence).

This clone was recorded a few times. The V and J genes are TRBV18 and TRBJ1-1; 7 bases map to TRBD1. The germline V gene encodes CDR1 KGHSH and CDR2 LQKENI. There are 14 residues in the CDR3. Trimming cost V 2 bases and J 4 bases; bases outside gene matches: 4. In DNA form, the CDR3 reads TGTGCCAGCTCACCAGCAGGGGGAAGCACTGAAGCTTTCTTT. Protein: CASSPAGGSTEAFF.

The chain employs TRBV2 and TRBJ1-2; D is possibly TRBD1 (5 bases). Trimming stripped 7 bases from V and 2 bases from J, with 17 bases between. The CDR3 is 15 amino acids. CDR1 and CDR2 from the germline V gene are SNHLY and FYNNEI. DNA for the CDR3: TGTGCCAGCACCAACCCCGAGGCAGGGAACTATGGCTACACCTTC. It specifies CASTNPEAGNYGYTF.

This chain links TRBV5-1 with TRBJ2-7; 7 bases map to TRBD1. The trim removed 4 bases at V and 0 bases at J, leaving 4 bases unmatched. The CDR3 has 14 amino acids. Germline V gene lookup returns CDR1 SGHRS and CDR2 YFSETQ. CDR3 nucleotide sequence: TGCGCCAGCAGCCCCCGGGACAGCTCCTACGAGCAGTACTTC. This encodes CASSPRDSSYEQYF.

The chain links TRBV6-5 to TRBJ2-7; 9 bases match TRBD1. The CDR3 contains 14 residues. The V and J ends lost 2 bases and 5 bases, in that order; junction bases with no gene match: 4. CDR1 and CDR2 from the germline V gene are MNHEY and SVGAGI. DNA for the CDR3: TGTGCCAGCAGTTACGCCGGGACAGGGAACGAGCAGTACTTC. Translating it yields CASSYAGTGNEQYF.

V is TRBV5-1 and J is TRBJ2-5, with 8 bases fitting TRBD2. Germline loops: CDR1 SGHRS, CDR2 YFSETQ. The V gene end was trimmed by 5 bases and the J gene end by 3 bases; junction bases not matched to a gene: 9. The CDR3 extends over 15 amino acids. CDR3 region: CASRLVTSGKETQYF. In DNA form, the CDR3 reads TGCGCCAGCAGACTAGTTACTAGCGGAAAAGAGACCCAGTACTTC.

CDR3 DNA sequence: TGTGCTAGTGGTACGTCCCGGGACAGGGGGATCGAGCAGTACTTC. It is translated as CASGTSRDRGIEQYF. J is TRBJ2-7 and V is TRBV12-5, with TRBD1 identical over 11 bases. The germline gives CDR1 LGHNT, CDR2 FRNRAP. This CDR3 has 15 residues. J lost 6 bases, V lost 5 bases, and 9 bases had no gene match.

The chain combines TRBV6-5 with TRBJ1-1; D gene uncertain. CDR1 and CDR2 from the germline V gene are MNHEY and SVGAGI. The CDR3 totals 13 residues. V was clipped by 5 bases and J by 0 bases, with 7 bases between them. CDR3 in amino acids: CASSTRVNTEAFF. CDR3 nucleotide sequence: TGTGCCAGCAGTACAAGGGTGAACACTGAAGCTTTCTTT.

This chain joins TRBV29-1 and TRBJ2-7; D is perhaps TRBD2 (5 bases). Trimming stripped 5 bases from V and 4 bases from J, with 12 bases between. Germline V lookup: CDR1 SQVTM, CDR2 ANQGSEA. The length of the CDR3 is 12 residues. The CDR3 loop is CSVSPSGYEQYF. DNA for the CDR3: TGCAGCGTTTCCCCTTCGGGGTACGAGCAGTACTTC.

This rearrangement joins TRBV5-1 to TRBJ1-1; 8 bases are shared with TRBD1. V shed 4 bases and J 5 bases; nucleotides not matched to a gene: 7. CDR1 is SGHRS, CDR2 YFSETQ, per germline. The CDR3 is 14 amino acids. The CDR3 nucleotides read TGCGCCAGCAGCCTAAGGGACAGGAGGACTGAAGCTTTCTTT. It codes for CASSLRDRRTEAFF.